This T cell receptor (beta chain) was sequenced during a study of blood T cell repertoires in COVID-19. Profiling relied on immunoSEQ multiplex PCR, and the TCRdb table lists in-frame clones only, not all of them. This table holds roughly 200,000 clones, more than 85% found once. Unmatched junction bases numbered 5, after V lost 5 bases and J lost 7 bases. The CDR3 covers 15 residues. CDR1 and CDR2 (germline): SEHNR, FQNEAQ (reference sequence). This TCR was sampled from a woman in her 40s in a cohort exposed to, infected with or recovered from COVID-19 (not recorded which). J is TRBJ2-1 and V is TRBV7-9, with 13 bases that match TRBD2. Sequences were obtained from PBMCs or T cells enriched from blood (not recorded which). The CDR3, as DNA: TGTGCCAGCAGCCAAACTAGCGGGGGGGCAAATGAGCAGTTCTTC. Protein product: CASSQTSGGANEQFF.